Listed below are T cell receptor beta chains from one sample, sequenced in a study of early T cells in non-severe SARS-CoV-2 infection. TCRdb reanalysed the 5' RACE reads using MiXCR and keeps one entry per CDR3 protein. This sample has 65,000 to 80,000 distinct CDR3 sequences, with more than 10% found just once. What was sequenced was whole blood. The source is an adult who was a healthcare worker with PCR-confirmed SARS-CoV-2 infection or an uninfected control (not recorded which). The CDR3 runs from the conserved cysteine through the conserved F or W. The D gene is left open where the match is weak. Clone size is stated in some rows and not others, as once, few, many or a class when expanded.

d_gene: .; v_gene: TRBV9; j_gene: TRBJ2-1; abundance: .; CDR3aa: CASSVRPSDYNEQFF; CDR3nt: TGTGCCAGCAGCGTACGTCCTAGCGACTACAATGAGCAGTTCTTC
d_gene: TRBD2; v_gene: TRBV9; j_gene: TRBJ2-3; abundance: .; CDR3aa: CASSSRGRGGPPGQYF; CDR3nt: TGTGCCAGCAGCTCCCGTGGGCGCGGGGGGCCCCCGGGGCAGTATTTT
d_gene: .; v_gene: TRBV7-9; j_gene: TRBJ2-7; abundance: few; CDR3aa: CASTSVGLATTEQYF; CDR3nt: TGTGCCAGCACCTCCGTTGGGCTAGCGACTACGGAGCAGTACTTC
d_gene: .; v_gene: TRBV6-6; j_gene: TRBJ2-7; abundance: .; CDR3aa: CASSDRLGSRDEQYF; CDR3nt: TGTGCCAGCAGTGACCGACTGGGTTCGCGCGACGAGCAGTACTTC
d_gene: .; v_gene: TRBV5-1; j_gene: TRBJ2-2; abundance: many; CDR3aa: CASSSNPGVNTGELFF; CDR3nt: TGCGCCAGCAGCTCAAACCCCGGGGTTAACACCGGGGAGCTGTTTTTT
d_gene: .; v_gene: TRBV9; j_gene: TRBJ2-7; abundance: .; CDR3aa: CASSVGDSYEQYF; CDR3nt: TGTGCCAGCAGCGTAGGAGACAGCTACGAGCAGTACTTC
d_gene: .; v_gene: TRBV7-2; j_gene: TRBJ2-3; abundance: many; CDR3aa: CASSSVGGADTQYF; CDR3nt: TGTGCCAGCAGCTCCGTCGGAGGGGCAGATACGCAGTATTTT
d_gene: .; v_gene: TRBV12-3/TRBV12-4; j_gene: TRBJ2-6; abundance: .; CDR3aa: CASSSTGSRANVLTF; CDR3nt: TGTGCCAGCAGTTCTACAGGGTCTCGGGCCAACGTCCTGACTTTC
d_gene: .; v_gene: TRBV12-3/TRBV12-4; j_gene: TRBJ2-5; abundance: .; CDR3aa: CASTLGLETQYF; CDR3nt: TGTGCCAGCACCCTGGGGTTAGAGACCCAGTACTTC
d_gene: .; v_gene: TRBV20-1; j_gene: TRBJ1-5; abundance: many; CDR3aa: CSASISRASNQPQHF; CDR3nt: TGCAGTGCTAGTATTAGTAGGGCTAGCAATCAGCCCCAGCATTTT
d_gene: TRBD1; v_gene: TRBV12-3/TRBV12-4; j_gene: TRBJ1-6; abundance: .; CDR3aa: CASSLGQGGNSPLHF; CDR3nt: TGTGCCAGCAGCCTAGGACAGGGGGGAAATTCACCCCTCCACTTT
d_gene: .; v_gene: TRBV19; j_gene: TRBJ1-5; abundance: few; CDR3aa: CASSNGHPGPQPQHF; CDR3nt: TGTGCCAGTAGCAATGGACACCCTGGCCCTCAGCCCCAGCATTTT
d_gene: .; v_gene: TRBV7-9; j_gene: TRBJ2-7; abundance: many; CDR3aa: CASSHSYEQYF; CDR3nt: TGTGCCAGCAGCCACTCCTACGAGCAGTACTTC
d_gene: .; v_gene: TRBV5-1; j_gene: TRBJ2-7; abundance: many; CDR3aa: CASSLGNEQYF; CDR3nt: TGCGCCAGCAGTCTAGGAAACGAGCAGTACTTC
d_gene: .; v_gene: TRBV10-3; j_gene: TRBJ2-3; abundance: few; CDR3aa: CAISESLGVSLTDTQYF; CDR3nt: TGTGCCATCAGTGAGTCGTTAGGGGTCAGCCTCACAGATACGCAGTATTTT
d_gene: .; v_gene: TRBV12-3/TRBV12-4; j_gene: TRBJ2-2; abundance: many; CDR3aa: CASSLIGRGRGELFF; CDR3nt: TGTGCCAGCAGTTTAATCGGCAGGGGACGAGGGGAGCTGTTTTTT
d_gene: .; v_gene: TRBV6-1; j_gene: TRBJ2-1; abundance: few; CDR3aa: CASSDGDRGTSGSF; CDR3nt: TGTGCCAGCAGTGACGGGGACAGGGGGACTAGCGGGTCCTTC
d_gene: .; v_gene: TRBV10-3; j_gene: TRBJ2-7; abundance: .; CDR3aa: CAISGNRDTYEQYF; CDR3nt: TGTGCCATCAGCGGCAACAGGGATACCTACGAGCAGTACTTC
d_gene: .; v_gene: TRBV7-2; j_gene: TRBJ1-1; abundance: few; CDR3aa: CASSPGPKKPGTEAFF; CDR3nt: TGTGCCAGCAGCCCCGGACCCAAAAAACCAGGCACTGAAGCTTTCTTT
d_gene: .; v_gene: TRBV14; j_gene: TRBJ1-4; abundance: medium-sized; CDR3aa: CASSQEPAGPNEKLFF; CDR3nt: TGTGCCAGCAGCCAAGAACCCGCAGGCCCTAATGAAAAACTGTTTTTT
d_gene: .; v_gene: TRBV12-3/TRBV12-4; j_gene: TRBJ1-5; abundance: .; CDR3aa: CASSLAGASQPQHF; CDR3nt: TGTGCCAGCAGTTTAGCGGGGGCCTCTCAGCCCCAGCATTTT
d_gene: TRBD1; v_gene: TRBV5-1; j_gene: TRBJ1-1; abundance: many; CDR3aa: CASSPGQGNTEAFF; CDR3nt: TGCGCCAGCAGCCCCGGACAGGGCAACACTGAAGCTTTCTTT
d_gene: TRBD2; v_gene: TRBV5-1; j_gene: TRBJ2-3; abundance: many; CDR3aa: CASSSLTSGRADTQYF; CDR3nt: TGCGCCAGCAGCTCCCTGACTAGCGGGAGGGCAGATACGCAGTATTTT
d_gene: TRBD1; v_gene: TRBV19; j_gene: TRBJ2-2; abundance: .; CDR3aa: CASMRDRLIGELFF; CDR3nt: TGTGCCAGTATGAGGGACAGACTTATCGGGGAGCTGTTTTTT
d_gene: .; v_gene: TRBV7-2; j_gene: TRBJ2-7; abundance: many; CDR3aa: CASSPHGSVGEQYF; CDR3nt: TGTGCCAGCAGCCCCCACGGGTCGGTGGGAGAGCAGTACTTC
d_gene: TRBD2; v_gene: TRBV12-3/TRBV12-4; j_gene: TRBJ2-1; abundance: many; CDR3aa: CASSSAIAGAYNEQFF; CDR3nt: TGTGCCAGCAGTTCCGCAATAGCGGGAGCCTACAATGAGCAGTTCTTC
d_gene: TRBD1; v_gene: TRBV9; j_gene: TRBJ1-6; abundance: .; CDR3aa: CASSEQGVDSPLHF; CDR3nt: TGTGCCAGCAGCGAACAGGGGGTAGATTCACCCCTCCACTTT
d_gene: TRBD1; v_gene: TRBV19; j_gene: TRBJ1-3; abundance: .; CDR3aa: CASSLGQVLGNTIYF; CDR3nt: TGTGCCAGTAGCCTTGGACAGGTCCTTGGAAACACCATATATTTT
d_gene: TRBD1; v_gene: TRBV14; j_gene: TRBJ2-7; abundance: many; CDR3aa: CASSTPSGQAYEQYF; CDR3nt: TGTGCCAGCAGCACCCCCTCGGGACAGGCCTACGAGCAGTACTTC
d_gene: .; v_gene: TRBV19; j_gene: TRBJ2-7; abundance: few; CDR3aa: CASSHQGISYEQYF; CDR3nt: TGTGCCAGTAGCCACCAGGGGATCTCCTACGAGCAGTACTTC
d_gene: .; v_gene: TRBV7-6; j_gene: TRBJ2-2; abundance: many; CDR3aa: CASSLGGRAGELFF; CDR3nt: TGTGCCAGCAGCTTAGGTGGCAGGGCAGGAGAGCTGTTTTTT
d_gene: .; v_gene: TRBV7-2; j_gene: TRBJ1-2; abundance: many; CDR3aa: CASSSPLGAHGYTF; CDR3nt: TGTGCCAGCAGCTCCCCCCTAGGAGCCCATGGCTACACCTTC
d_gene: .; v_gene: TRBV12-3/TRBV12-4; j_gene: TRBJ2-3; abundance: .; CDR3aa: CASSLAGQADTQYF; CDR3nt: TGTGCCAGCAGTTTAGCGGGGCAGGCAGATACGCAGTATTTT
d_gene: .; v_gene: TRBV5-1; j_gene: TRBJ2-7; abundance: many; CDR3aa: CASTSQDSYEQYF; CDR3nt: TGCGCCAGCACCTCACAGGATTCCTACGAGCAGTACTTC
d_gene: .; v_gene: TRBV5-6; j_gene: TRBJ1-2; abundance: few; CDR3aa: CASSLANIFGYGYTF; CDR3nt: TGTGCCAGCAGCTTGGCCAACATTTTTGGCTATGGCTACACCTTC
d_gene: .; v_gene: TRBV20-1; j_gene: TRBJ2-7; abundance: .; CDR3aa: CSAVRDPEQYF; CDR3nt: TGCAGTGCTGTCAGGGATCCCGAGCAGTACTTC
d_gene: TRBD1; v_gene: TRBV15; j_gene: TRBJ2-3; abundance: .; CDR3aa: CATSRDLAQGADTQYF; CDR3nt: TGTGCCACCAGCAGAGATTTGGCACAGGGGGCAGATACGCAGTATTTT
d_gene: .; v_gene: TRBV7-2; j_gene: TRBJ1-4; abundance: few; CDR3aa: CASRPGLSNEKLFF; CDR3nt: TGTGCCAGCAGGCCGGGACTGTCAAATGAAAAACTGTTTTTT
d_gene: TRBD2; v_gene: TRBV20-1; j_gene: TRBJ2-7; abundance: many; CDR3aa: CSARDGTSGEEQYF; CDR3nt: TGCAGTGCTAGAGACGGAACTAGCGGAGAAGAGCAGTACTTC
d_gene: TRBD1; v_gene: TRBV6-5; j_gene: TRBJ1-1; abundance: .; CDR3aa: CASNEGQGRAYTEAFF; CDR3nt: TGTGCCAGCAACGAAGGACAGGGGAGGGCGTACACTGAAGCTTTCTTT
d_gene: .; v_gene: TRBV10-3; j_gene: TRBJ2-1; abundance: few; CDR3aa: CAISGGATYGTGINEQFF; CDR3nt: TGTGCCATCAGTGGCGGGGCAACCTATGGGACGGGCATCAATGAGCAGTTCTTC
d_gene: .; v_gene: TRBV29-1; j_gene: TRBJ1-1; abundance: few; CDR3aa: CSVGRSVNTEAFF; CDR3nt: TGCAGCGTTGGGAGGTCGGTGAACACTGAAGCTTTCTTT
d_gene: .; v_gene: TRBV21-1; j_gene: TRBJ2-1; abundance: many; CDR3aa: CASSKASVTEQFF; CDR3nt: TGTGCCAGCAGCAAAGCTAGTGTAACGGAGCAGTTCTTC